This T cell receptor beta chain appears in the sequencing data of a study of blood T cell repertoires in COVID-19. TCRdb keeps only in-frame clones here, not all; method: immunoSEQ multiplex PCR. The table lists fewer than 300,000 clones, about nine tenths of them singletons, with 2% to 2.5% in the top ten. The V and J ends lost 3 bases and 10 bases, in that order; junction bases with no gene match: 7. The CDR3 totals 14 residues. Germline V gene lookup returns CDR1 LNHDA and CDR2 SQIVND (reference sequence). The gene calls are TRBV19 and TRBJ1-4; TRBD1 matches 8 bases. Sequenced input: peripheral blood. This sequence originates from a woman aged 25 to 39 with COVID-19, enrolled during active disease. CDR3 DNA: TGTGCCAGTAGTATGAGGACAGGGATCCGAAAACTGTTTTTT. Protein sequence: CASSMRTGIRKLFF.